The 2 T cell receptor beta chains listed next were all sequenced from one sample in a study of response to subunit inactivated influenza vaccine. TCRdb itself ran the RT-PCR reads through MiXCR, one entry per CDR3 protein. The sample carries around 250,000 distinct CDR3 sequences, 12% recorded once. The sample here was non-naive T cells sorted from PBMCs, taken 14 to 15 days before vaccination. The source is a man in his forties or fifties who received an inactivated influenza vaccine.

This sequence joins TRBV20-1 and TRBJ2-5; D is unresolved. This CDR3 has 14 amino acids. Germline CDR1 is DFQATT and CDR2 is SNEGSKA (reference sequence). V lost 5 bases, J lost 3 bases, and 16 bases lay in between. The CDR3, as DNA: TGCAGTGCTGCACGAGACAACCACAAAGAGACCCAGTACTTC. It specifies CSAARDNHKETQYF.

The chain couples TRBV18 to TRBJ2-5; no firm D call. The CDR3 length is 13 residues. Germline CDR1 and CDR2: KGHSH and LQKENI. V lost 2 bases and J lost 5, with 9 bases in between. DNA of the CDR3: TGTGCCAGCTCACCAGGAATTGGCGAGACCCAGTACTTC. It specifies CASSPGIGETQYF.